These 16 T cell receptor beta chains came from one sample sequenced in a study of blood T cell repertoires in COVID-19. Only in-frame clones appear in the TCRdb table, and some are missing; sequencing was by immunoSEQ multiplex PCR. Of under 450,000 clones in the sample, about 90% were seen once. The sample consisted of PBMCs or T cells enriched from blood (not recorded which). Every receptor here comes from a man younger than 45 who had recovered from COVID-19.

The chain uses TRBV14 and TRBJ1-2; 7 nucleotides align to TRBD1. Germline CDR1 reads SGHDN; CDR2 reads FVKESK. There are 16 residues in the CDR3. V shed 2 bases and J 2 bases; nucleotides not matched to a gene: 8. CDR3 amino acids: CASSQHLDRDNYGYTF. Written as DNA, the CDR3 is TGTGCCAGCAGCCAACACCTCGACAGGGACAACTATGGCTACACCTTC.

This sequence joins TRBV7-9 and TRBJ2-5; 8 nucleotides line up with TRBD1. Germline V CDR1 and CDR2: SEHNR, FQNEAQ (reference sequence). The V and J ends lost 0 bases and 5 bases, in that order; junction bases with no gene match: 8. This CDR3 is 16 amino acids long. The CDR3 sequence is CASSLASGQGGETQYF. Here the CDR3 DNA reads TGTGCCAGCAGCTTAGCTTCCGGACAGGGCGGGGAGACCCAGTACTTC. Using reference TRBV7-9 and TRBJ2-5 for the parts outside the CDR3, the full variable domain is DTGVSQNPRHKITKRGQNVTFRCDPISEHNRLYWYRQTLGQGPEFLTYFQNEAQLEKSRLLSDRFSAERPKGSFSTLEIQRTEQGDSAMYLCASSLASGQGGETQYFGPGTRLLVL.

The CDR3 spells CASRQGTSSYNSPLHF. DNA for the CDR3: TGCGCCAGCAGACAGGGGACAAGCTCCTATAATTCACCCCTCCACTTT. The chain has TRBV10-2 and TRBJ1-6; 7 bases agree with TRBD1. Germline lookup yields CDR1 WSHSY and CDR2 SAAADI. With 6 bases clipped from V and 0 bases from J, the junction kept 5 bases outside the gene matches. The CDR3 contains 16 residues.

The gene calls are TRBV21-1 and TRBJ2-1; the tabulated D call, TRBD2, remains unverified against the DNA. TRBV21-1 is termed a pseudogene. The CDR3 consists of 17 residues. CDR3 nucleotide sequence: TGTGCCAGCAGCAGACCCCGGGAAGCCTACTCCTACAATGAGCAGTTCTTC. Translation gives CASSRPREAYSYNEQFF.

CDR3 coding DNA: TGTGCCAGCAGCGGCTCAGGGATCATCAACTATGGCTACACCTTC. Its translation is CASSGSGIINYGYTF. The chain uses TRBV7-9 and TRBJ1-2; TRBD1 might be the D (5 bases). The V end was cut by 5 bases, the J end by 2 bases, with 15 bases between. CDR1 is SEHNR and CDR2 is FQNEAQ in the germline V gene (reference sequence). The CDR3 covers 15 residues.

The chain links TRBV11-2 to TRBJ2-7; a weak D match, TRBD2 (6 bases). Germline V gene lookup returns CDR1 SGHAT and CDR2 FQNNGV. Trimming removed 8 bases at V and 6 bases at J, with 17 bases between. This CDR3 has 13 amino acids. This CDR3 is CASGTGGASEQYF. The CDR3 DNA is TGTGCCAGCGGGACTGGAGGGGCGAGCGAGCAGTACTTC.

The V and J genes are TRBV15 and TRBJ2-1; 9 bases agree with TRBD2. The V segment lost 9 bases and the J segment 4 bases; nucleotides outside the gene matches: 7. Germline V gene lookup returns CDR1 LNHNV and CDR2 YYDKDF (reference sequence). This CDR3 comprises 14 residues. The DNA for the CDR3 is TGTGCCACGGCAACTAGCGGGCTTTACAATGAGCAGTTCTTC. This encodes CATATSGLYNEQFF.

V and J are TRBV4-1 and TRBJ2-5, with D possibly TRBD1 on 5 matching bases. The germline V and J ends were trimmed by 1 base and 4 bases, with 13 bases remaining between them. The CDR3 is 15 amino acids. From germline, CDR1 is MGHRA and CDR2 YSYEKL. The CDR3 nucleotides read TGCGCCAGCAGCCAAGGTCCAGGGTTACGAGAGACCCAGTACTTC. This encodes CASSQGPGLRETQYF.

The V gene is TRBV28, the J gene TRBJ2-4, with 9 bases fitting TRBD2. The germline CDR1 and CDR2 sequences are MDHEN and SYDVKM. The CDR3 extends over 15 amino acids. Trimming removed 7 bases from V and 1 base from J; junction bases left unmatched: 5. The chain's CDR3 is CASNTGTSAKNIQYF. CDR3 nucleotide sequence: TGTGCCAGCAATACCGGGACTAGCGCCAAAAACATTCAGTACTTC.

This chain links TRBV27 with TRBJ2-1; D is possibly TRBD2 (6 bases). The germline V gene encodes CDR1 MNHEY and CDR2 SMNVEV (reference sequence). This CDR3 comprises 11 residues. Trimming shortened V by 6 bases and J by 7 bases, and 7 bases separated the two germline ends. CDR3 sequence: CASRTRNEQFF. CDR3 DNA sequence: TGTGCCAGCAGGACTAGAAATGAGCAGTTCTTC.

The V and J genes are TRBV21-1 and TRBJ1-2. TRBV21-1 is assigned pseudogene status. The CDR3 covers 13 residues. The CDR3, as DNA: TGTGCCAGCACCCCCCTGGCGGGGTATGGCTACACCTTC. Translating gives CASTPLAGYGYTF.

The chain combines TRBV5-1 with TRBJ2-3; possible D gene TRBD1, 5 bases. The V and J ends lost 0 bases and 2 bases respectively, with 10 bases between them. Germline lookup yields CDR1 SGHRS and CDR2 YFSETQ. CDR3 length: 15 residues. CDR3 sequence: CASSLGGQHTDTQYF. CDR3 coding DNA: TGCGCCAGCAGCTTGGGGGGCCAGCACACAGATACGCAGTATTTT.

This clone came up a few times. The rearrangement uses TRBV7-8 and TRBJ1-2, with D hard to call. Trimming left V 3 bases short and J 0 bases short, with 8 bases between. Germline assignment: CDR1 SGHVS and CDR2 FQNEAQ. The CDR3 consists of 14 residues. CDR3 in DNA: TGTGCCAGCAGCTTGTCCCTATCTAACTATGGCTACACCTTC. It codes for CASSLSLSNYGYTF.

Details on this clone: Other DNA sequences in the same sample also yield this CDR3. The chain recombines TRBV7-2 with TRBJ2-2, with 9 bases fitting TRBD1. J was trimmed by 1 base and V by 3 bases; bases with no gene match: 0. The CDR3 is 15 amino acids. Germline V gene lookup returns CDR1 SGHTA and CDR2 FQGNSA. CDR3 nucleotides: TGTGCCAGCAGCTTGGGACAGGGGAACACCGGGGAGCTGTTTTTT. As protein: CASSLGQGNTGELFF.

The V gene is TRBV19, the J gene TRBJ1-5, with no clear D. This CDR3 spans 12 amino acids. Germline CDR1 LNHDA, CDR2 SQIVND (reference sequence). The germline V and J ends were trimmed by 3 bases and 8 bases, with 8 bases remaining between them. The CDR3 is CASSMQGEPQHF. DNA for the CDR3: TGTGCCAGTAGTATGCAAGGAGAGCCCCAGCATTTT.

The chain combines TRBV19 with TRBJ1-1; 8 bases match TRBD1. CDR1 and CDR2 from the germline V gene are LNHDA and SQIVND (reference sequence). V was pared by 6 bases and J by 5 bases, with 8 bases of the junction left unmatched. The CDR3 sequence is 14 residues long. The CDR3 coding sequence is TGTGCCAGTAGCAGGACAGGGCGAGGAACTGAAGCTTTCTTT. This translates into CASSRTGRGTEAFF.